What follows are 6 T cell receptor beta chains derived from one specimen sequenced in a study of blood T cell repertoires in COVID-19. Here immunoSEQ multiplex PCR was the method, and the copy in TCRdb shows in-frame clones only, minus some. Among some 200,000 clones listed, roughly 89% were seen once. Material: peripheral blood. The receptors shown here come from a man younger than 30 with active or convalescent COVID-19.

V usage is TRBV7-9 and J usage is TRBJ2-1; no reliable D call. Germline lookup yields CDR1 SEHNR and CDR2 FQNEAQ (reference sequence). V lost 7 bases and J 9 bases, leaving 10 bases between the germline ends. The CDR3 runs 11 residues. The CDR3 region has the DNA TGTGCCAGCACCCCCGCCGGTGAGCAGTTCTTC. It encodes CASTPAGEQFF.

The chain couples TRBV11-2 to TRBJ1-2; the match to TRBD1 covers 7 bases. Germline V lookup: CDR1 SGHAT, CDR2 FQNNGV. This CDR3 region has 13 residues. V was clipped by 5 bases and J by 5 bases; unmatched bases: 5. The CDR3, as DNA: TGTGCCAGCAGCCCACGGACAGGTTATGGCTACACCTTC. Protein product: CASSPRTGYGYTF.

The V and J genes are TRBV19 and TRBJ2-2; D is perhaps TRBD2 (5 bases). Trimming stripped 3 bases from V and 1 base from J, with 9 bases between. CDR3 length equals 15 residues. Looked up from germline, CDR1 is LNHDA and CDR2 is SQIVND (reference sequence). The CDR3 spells CASSILAVNTGELFF. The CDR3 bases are TGTGCCAGTAGTATTCTAGCAGTGAACACCGGGGAGCTGTTTTTT.

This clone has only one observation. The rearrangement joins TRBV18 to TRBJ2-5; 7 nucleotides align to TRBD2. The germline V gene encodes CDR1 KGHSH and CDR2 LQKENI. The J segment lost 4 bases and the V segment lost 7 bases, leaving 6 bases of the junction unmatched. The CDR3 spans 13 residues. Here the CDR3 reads CASFDGRSETQYF. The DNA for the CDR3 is TGTGCCAGCTTCGACGGGAGGTCAGAGACCCAGTACTTC.

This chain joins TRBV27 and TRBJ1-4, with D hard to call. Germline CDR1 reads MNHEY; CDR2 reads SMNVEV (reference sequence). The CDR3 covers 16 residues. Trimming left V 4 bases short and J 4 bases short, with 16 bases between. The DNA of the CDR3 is TGTGCCAGCAGTTCCAGTTTGCGGGGTTATAATGAAAAACTGTTTTTT. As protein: CASSSSLRGYNEKLFF.

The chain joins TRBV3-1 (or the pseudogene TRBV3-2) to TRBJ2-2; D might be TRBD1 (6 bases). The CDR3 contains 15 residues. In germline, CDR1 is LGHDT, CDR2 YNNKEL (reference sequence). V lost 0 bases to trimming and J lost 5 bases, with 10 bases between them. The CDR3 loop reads CASSQEARGTGELFF. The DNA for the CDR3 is TGTGCCAGCAGCCAAGAGGCCAGGGGAACCGGGGAGCTGTTTTTT.